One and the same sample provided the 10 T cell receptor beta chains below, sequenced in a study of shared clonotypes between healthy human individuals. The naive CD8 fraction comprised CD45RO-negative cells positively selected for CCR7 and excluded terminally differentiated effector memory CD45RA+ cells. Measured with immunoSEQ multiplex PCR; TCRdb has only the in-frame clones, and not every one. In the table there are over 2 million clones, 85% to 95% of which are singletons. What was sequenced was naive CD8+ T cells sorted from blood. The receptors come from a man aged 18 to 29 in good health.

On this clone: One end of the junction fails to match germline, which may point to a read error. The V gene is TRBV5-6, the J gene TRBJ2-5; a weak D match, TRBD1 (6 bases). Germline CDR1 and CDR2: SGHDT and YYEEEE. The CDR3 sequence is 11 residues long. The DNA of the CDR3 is TGTGCCAGCAGCTCCTCAGGGGTCCTGGACTTC. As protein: CASSSSGVLDF.

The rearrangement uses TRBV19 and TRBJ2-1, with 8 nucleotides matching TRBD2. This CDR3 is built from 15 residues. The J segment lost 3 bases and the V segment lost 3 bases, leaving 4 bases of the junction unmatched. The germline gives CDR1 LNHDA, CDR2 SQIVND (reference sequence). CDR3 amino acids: CASSISGSVYNEQFF. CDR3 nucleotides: TGTGCCAGTAGTATCAGCGGGAGTGTCTACAATGAGCAGTTCTTC. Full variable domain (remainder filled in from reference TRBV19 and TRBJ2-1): DGGITQSPKYLFRKEGQNVTLSCEQNLNHDAMYWYRQDPGQGLRLIYYSQIVNDFQKGDIAEGYSVSREKKESFPLTVTSAQKNPTAFYLCASSISGSVYNEQFFGPGTRLTVL.

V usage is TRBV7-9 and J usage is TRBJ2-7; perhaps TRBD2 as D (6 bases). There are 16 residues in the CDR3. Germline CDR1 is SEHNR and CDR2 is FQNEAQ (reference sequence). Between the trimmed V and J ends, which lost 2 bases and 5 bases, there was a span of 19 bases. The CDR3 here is CASSLMEQGLWDEQYF. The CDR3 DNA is TGTGCCAGCAGCTTAATGGAGCAGGGACTCTGGGACGAGCAGTACTTC.

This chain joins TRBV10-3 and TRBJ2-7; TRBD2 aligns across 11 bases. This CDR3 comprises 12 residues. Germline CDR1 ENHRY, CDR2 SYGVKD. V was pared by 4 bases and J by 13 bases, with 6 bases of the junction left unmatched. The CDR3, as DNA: TGTGCCATCAGTGCGACTAGCGGGGAGCCTTACTTC. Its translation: CAISATSGEPYF.

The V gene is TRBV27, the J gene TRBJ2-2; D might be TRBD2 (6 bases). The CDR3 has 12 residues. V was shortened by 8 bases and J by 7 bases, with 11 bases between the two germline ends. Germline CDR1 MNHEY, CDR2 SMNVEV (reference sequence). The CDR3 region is CASGYGGGELFF. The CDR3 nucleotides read TGTGCCAGCGGGTACGGGGGCGGGGAGCTGTTTTTT.

This CDR3 reads CASSTRTSGRDTQYF. In DNA, the CDR3 is TGTGCCAGCAGCACCCGGACTAGCGGGAGAGATACGCAGTATTTT. The V gene is TRBV7-9, the J gene TRBJ2-3; 13 nucleotides match TRBD2. Per the germline V gene, CDR1 is SEHNR and CDR2 is FQNEAQ (reference sequence). J gave up 5 bases and V 5 bases, and 4 bases lay outside the gene matches. This CDR3 region has 15 residues.

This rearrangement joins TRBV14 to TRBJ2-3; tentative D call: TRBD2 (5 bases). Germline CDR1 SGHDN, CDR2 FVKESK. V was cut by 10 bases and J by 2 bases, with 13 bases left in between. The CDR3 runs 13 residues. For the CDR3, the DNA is TGTGCCACTCGGACTGCCAACACAGATACGCAGTATTTT. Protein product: CATRTANTDTQYF.

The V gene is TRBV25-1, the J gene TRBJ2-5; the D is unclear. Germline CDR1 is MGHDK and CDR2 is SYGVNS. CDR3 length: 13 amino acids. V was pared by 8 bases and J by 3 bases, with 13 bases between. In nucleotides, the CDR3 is TGTGCCAGCCGAAAAGTGGAGAAAGAGACCCAGTACTTC. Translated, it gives CASRKVEKETQYF.

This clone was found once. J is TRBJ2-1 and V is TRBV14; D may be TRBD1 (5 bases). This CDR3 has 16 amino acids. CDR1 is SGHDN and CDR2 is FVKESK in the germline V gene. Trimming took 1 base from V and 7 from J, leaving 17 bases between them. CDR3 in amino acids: CASSQVVWQGGNEQFF. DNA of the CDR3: TGTGCCAGCAGCCAAGTTGTATGGCAGGGTGGGAATGAGCAGTTCTTC.

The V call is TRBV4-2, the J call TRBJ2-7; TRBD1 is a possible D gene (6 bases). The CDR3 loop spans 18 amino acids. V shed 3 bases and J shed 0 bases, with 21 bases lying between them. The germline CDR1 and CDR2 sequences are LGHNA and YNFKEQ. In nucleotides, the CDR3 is TGTGCCAGCAGCCAGGCACGACCTGAGGGGGACATCTCCTACGAGCAGTACTTC. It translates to CASSQARPEGDISYEQYF.